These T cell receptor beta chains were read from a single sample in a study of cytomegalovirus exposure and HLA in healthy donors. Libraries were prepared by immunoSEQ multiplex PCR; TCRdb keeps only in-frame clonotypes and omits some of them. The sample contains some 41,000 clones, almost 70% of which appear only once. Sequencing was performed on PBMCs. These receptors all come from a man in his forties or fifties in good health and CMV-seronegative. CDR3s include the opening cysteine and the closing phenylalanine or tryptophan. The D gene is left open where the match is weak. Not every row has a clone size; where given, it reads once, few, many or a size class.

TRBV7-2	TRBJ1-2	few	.	TGTGCCAGCACCCACCTGCAAGGGGTTCGCCCCTATGGCTACACCTTC	CASTHLQGVRPYGYTF
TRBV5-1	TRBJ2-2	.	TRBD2	TGCGCCAGCAGCAGGGGGACTAGCGGGGGGACCGGGGAGCTGTTTTTT	CASSRGTSGGTGELFF
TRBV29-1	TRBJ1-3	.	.	TGCAGCGTTGGGGAGCGGGGGGTGGGAACTGGAAACACCATATATTTT	CSVGERGVGTGNTIYF
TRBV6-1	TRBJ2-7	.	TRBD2	TGTGCCAGCACCCCAACTAGCGGGAGCTCCTACGAGCAGTACTTC	CASTPTSGSSYEQYF
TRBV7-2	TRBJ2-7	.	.	TGTGCCAGCAGCTTAGTTGCGGGTACTTCCTACGAGCAGTACTTC	CASSLVAGTSYEQYF
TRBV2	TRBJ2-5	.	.	TGTGCCAGCAGTGTAGGGCCTGGCGGGCGGAAAGAGACCCAGTACTTC	CASSVGPGGRKETQYF
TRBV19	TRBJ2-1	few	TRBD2	TGTGCCAGTAGTATCCAGCGGGGGGGTTACAATGAGCAGTTCTTC	CASSIQRGGYNEQFF
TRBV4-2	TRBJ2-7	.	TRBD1	TGTGCCAGCAGCCAAGGGGACAGGACAGCCTACGAGCAGTACTTC	CASSQGDRTAYEQYF
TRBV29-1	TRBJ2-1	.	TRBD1	TGCAGCGGGACAGGGCTGGGGTATAATGAGCAGTTCTTC	CSGTGLGYNEQFF
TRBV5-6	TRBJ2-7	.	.	TGTGCCAGCAGCTTGGCTGGGGGGAGTTCCTACGAGCAGTACTTC	CASSLAGGSSYEQYF
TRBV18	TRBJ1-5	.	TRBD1	TGTGCCAGCTCACCTGGAGGACAGGGAAGCAATCAGCCCCAGCATTTT	CASSPGGQGSNQPQHF
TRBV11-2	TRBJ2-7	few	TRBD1	TGTGCCAGCAGCGTCAACAGGGGATCGTACGAGCAGTACTTC	CASSVNRGSYEQYF
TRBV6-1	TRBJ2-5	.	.	TGTGCCAGCAGTGAATCCAGGGGAGATGGGGAGACCCAGTACTTC	CASSESRGDGETQYF
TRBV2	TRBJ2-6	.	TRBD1	TGTGCCAGCAGTGTTCAGGATAATGGACAGGGTTCCTCTGGGGCCAACGTCCTGACTTTC	CASSVQDNGQGSSGANVLTF
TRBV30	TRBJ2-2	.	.	TGTGCCTGGAGTGTGACAGCCACCGGGGAGCTGTTTTTT	CAWSVTATGELFF
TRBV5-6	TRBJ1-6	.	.	TGTGCCAGCAGCTCGACGGGTTATAATTCACCCCTCCACTTT	CASSSTGYNSPLHF
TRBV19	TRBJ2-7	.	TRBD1	TGTGCCAGTAGTATAGGGGCAGGGGGCTACGAGCAGTACTTC	CASSIGAGGYEQYF
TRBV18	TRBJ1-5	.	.	TGTGCCAGCTCACCAGCTGAGTATCAGCCCCAGCATTTT	CASSPAEYQPQHF
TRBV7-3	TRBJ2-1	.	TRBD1	TGTGCCAGCAGCTTATCAGGGGGCTCCTACAATGAGCAGTTCTTC	CASSLSGGSYNEQFF
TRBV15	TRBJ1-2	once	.	TGTGCCACCAGCTACTCAGCGGGAGGCTACACCTTC	CATSYSAGGYTF
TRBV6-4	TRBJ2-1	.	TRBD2	TGTGCCAGCAATCGACTAGCGGGGGGCAACAATGAGCAGTTCTTC	CASNRLAGGNNEQFF
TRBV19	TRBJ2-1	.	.	TGTGCCAGTAGTCACGGTTATAACAATGAGCAGTTCTTC	CASSHGYNNEQFF
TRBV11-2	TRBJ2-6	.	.	TGTGCCAGCAGCTTAGATTGGAGTACTGGGGCCAACGTCCTGACTTTC	CASSLDWSTGANVLTF
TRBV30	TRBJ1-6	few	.	TGTGCCTGGAGTGTACACACCCCCAATTCACCCCTCCACTTT	CAWSVHTPNSPLHF
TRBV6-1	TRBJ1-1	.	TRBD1	TGTGCCAGCAGTACAACAGGGGACACTGAAGCTTTCTTT	CASSTTGDTEAFF
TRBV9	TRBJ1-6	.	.	TGTGCCAGCAATACGGGGGGGTCCGATAATTCACCCCTCCACTTT	CASNTGGSDNSPLHF
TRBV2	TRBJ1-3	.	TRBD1	TGTGCCAGCAACTGGGACAGGGGGCAAAACACCATATATTTT	CASNWDRGQNTIYF
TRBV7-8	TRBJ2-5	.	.	TGTGCCAGCAGCTTATTTTTTGCGGAGACCCAGTACTTC	CASSLFFAETQYF
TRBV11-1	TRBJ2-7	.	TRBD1	TGTGCCAGCAGCTCTGGACAGGGGGCGCGGGAGCAGTACTTC	CASSSGQGAREQYF
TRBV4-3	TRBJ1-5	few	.	TGCGCCAGCAGCCAAGACAGGGCAACGTATCAGCCCCAGCATTTT	CASSQDRATYQPQHF
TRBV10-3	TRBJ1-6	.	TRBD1	TGTGCCATCAGCGCAAGCCCACTGGAGGGGGCCTCCTATAATTCACCCCTCCACTTT	CAISASPLEGASYNSPLHF
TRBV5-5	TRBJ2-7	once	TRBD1	TGTGCCAGCAGCCTCCAGTCCCGGACAGGGGGATACGAGCAGTACTTC	CASSLQSRTGGYEQYF
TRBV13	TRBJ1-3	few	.	TGTGCCAGCAGCGCGCGGGAAGGGGAGTCTGGAAACACCATATATTTT	CASSAREGESGNTIYF
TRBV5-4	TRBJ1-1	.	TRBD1	TGTGCCAGCAGCTTGGGGGACAGGAACACTGAAGCTTTCTTT	CASSLGDRNTEAFF
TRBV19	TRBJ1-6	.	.	TGTGCCAGTAGTCTTCTTGAGGACACGAGTTCACCCCTCCACTTT	CASSLLEDTSSPLHF
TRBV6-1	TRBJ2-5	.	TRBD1	TGTGCCAGCAGTGGAAACAGGGGGCGCTTCGAGACCCAGTACTTC	CASSGNRGRFETQYF
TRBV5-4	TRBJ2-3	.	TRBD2	TGTGCCAGCAGCCCTGGACTAGCGGGGGGCACAGATACGCAGTATTTT	CASSPGLAGGTDTQYF
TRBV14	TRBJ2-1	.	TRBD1	TGTGCCAGCAGCCACCGGGACAGGGACTACAATGAGCAGTTCTTC	CASSHRDRDYNEQFF
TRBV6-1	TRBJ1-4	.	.	TGTGCCAGCAGTGCACTATCGGATCTGGCCGAAAAACTGTTTTTT	CASSALSDLAEKLFF
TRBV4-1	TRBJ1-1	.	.	TGCGCCAGCAGCCAAGCAGGGATGAACACTGAAGCTTTCTTT	CASSQAGMNTEAFF
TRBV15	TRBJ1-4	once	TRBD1	TGTGCCACCAGCAGGGGACAGGGCACAATGAATGAAAAACTGTTTTTT	CATSRGQGTMNEKLFF
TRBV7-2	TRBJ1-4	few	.	TGTGCCAGCAGCCAGAATTCCGGGGGAAAACTGTTTTTT	CASSQNSGGKLFF
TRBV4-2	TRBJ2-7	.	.	TGTGCCAGCAGCCAAGAACTGTTCTACGAGCAGTACTTC	CASSQELFYEQYF
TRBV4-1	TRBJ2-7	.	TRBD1	TGCGCCAGCAGCCAAGGGGACAGGGGAGACGAGCAGTACTTC	CASSQGDRGDEQYF
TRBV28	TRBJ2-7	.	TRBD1	TGTGCCAGCAGCCCGGGACAGTACATATACGAGCAGTACTTC	CASSPGQYIYEQYF
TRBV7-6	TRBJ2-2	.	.	TGTGCCAGCAGCCGCGGCCTAGAATCCAACACCGGGGAGCTGTTTTTT	CASSRGLESNTGELFF
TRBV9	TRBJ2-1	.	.	TGTGCCAGCAGCGTCAGCGCCCAGCCCCATGAGCAGTTCTTC	CASSVSAQPHEQFF
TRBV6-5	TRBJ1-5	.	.	TGTGCCAGCCGGGCGGGGCAGGGCAGCAATCAGCCCCAGCATTTT	CASRAGQGSNQPQHF
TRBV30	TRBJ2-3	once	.	TGTGCCTGGAGGGAGGGACAGAACACAGATACGCAGTATTTT	CAWREGQNTDTQYF
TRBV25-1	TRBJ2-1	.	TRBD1	TGTGCCAGCAGTGGACAGGGGGCCTACAATGAGCAGTTCTTC	CASSGQGAYNEQFF
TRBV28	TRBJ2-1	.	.	TGTGCCACCCACAGTCGGGGGATGGAGTACAATGAGCAGTTCTTC	CATHSRGMEYNEQFF
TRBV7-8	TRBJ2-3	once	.	TGTGCCAGCAGCTTAAACAGAGGCACAGATACGCAGTATTTT	CASSLNRGTDTQYF
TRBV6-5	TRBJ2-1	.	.	TGTGCCAGCAGCCCTCCGGGCTACAATGAGCAGTTCTTC	CASSPPGYNEQFF
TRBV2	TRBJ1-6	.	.	TGTGCCAGCAGTGGACAGGTTGATAATTCACCCCTCCACTTT	CASSGQVDNSPLHF
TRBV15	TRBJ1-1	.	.	TGTGCCACCAGCAGAGTAGGGACACGCACTGAAGCTTTCTTT	CATSRVGTRTEAFF
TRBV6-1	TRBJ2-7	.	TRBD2	TGTGCCAGCAGTCCCCCTTCTAGCGGGGTCTACGAGCAGTACTTC	CASSPPSSGVYEQYF